This T cell receptor beta chain appears in the sequencing data of a study of shared clonotypes between healthy human individuals. Per germline, CDR1 SEHNR and CDR2 FQNEAQ (reference sequence). The junction had 20 bases not matched to a gene; V was cut back by 2 bases and J by 7 bases. This CDR3 has 19 residues. TCRdb's copy holds only in-frame clones and misses some; the assay was immunoSEQ multiplex PCR. The profile covers around 1.6 million clones, with about 98% appearing a single time and about 0.45% taken by the ten largest. The chain uses TRBV7-9 and TRBJ2-1; TRBD2 matches 7 bases. This sequence originates from a man aged 25 to 45 in good health. Sequencing used naive CD4+ T cells sorted from blood. Subset reported: CD45RA+ positively selected. CDR3 in DNA: TGTGCCAGCAGCTTATTCCTCGGGATGGGGGAGGGCCGAGGAAATGAGCAGTTCTTC. It is translated as CASSLFLGMGEGRGNEQFF.